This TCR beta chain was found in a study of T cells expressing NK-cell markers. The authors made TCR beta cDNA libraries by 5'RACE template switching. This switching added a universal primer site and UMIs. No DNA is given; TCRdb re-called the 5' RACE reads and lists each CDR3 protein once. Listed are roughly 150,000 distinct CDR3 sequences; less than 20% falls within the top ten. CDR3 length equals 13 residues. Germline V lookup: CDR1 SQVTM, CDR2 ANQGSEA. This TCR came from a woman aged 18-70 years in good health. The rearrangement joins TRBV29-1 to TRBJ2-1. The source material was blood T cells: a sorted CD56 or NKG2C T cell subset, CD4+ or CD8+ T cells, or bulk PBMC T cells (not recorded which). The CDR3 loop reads CSVEDREYNEQFF.